The present TCR beta chain was sequenced within a study of blood T cells in healthy people across ages. This CDR3 has 12 amino acids. CDR1 SNHLY and CDR2 FYNNEI come from the germline V gene. Combining a sample-barcoded 5' primer with a J-beta primer mix, a second PCR ran for roughly 6 to 12 cycles. Sequencing yielded, for each sample, at least 2.5 million paired-end reads carrying CDR3. MiXCR, run by TCRdb on the 5' RACE reads, gives a single entry per CDR3 protein. Counted here are some 1,000,000 distinct CDR3 sequences, about 23% occurring once; the ten biggest clones make up less than 0.75%. Study-wide findings and caveats: Older age coincided with a roughly linear decline in TCR beta diversity per million T cells.

In this sample, this clonotype turned up a few times. Its antigen is as yet unknown. A further study also used this sample, focusing on T cells of mothers and their children.

This chain joins TRBV2 and TRBJ2-1; D is undetermined. The J call may be wrong; the DNA end is better matched by TRBJ2-5. The sequencing sample was made of blood. This clonotype originated in a girl aged 2 to 9 in good health. The CDR3 sequence is CASKRLWETQYF. DNA for the CDR3: TGTGCCAGCAAAAGGTTGTGGGAGACCCAGTACTTC.